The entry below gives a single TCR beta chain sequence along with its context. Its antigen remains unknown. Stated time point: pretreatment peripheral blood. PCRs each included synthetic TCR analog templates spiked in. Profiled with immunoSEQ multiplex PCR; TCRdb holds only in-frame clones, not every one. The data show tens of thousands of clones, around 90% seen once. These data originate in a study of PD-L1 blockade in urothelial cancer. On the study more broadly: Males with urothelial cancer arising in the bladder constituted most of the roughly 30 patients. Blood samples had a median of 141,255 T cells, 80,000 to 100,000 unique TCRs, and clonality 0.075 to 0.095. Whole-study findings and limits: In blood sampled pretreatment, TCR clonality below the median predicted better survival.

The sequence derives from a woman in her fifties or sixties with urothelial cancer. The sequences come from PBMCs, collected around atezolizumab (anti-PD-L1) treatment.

CDR3 DNA sequence: TGTGCCAGCAGTCCTGAGACAGGCCCTGGGGCCAACGTCCTGACTTTC. Amino acids: CASSPETGPGANVLTF. V usage is TRBV9 and J usage is TRBJ2-6; possibly TRBD1 for D (6 bases). CDR1 and CDR2 from the germline V gene are SGDLS and YYNGEE. The CDR3 is made up of 16 amino acids. V shed 5 bases and J shed 2 bases, with 14 bases lying between them.